This T cell receptor (beta chain) was sequenced in a study of blood T cell repertoires in COVID-19. TCRdb keeps only in-frame clones here, not all; method: immunoSEQ multiplex PCR. Of about 18,000 clones listed, around 88% are singletons. The CDR3 has 11 residues. V was clipped by 2 bases and J by 5 bases, with 4 bases between them. V gene TRBV12-3 or TRBV12-4 combines with J gene TRBJ2-7, with D unclear. Source material: PBMCs or T cells enriched from blood (not recorded which). The clonotype comes from a woman aged 25 to 39 who had recovered from COVID-19. CDR3 nucleotide sequence: TGTGCCAGCAGTTTATATAACGAGCAGTACTTC. It specifies CASSLYNEQYF.